The text below deals with one T cell receptor beta chain. No antigen is known for it. PCRs each included synthetic TCR analog templates spiked in. Sequencing used immunoSEQ multiplex PCR; TCRdb keeps in-frame clones, though not all of them. The sample yields tens of thousands of clones, 70% to 90% seen once. This entry comes from a study of PD-L1 blockade in urothelial cancer. Study-level background: About nine tenths of the roughly 30 patients comprised males who had bladder-origin urothelial cancer. Samples came from 3 weeks, at the second dose, and 6 weeks into treatment.

Time point in this sample: pretreatment peripheral blood. Findings and caveats of the study: Tumor-linked clones in blood grew more by 3 weeks in durable-benefit patients.

CDR3 size: 15 residues. The V segment lost 3 bases and the J segment 5 bases; nucleotides outside the gene matches: 1. CDR1 MGHRA and CDR2 YSYEKL come from the germline V gene. The chain has TRBV4-1 and TRBJ2-1; 13 bases are a match to TRBD2. The TCR originated in a man of 80 years or more with urothelial cancer. Sequences were derived from PBMCs, sampled around atezolizumab (anti-PD-L1) treatment. The CDR3 DNA sequence: TGCGCCAGCAGCCAGGGACTAGCGGGACACAATGAGCAGTTCTTC. This sequence encodes CASSQGLAGHNEQFF.